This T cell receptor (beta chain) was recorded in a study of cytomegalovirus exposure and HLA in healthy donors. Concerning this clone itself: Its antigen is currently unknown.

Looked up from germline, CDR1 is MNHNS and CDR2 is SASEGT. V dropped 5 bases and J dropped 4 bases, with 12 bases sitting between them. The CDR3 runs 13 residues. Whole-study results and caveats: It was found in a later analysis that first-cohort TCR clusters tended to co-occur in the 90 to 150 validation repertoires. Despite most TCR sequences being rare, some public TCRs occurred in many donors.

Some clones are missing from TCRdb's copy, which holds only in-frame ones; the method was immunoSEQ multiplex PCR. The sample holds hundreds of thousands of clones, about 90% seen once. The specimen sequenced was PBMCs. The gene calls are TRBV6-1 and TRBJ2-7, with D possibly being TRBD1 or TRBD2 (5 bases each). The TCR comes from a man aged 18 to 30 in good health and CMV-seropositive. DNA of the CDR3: TGTGCCAGCAGTTCTGGGGGTTCATACGAGCAGTACTTC. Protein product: CASSSGGSYEQYF.